This section outlines one T cell receptor (beta chain) sequence together with its context. The ends were cut back, 0 bases at V and 8 bases at J, with 22 bases in the middle. Germline V gives CDR1 LGHDT, CDR2 YNNKEL (reference sequence). CDR3 size: 17 residues. This entry comes from a study of blood T cell repertoires in COVID-19. Study in general: The United States, Italy and Spain were the sources of the acute and convalescent COVID-19 samples. T cells, B-cell-depleted T cells, or PBMCs provided the cDNA or gDNA that served as material.

Study processing details: Estimation of nucleated cell counts relied on the amplification of reference gene primers. The method was immunoSEQ multiplex PCR; TCRdb's version includes in-frame clones alone and lacks a portion of them. V and J calls and clone size follow that table, whereas D and trimming were derived from the DNA. The top ten clones hold approximately 2.5% of a sample with about 15,000 clones, 85% to 90% of them seen once. V and J are TRBV3-1 (or the pseudogene TRBV3-2) and TRBJ1-2; perhaps TRBD1 as D (5 bases). The sequenced sample consisted of peripheral blood. The clonotype originates from a woman between 70 and 85 years old in a cohort sampled during active or convalescent COVID-19. The CDR3 DNA follows: TGTGCCAGCAGCCAAGATCTCCGGTCGGGGGGAGAAGGGGGCTACACCTTC. Its translation is CASSQDLRSGGEGGYTF.